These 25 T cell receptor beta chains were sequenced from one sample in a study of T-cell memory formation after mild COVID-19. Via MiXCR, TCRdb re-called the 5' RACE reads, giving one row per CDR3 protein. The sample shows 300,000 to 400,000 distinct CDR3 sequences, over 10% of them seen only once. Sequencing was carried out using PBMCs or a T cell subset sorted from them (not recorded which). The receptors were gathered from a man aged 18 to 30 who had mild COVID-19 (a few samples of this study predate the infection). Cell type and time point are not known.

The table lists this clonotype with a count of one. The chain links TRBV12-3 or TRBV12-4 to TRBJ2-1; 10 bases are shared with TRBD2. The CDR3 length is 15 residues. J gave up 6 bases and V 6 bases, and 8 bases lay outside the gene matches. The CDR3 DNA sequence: TGTGCCAGCAGGATTACTAGCGGGGTTACCAATGAGCAGTTCTTC. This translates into CASRITSGVTNEQFF.

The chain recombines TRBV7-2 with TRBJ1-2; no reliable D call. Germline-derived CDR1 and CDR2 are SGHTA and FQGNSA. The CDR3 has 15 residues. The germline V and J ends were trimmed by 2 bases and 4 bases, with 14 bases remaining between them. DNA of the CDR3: TGTGCCAGCAGCTTACAGTACAGCCCGGTCTATGGCTACACCTTC. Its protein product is CASSLQYSPVYGYTF.

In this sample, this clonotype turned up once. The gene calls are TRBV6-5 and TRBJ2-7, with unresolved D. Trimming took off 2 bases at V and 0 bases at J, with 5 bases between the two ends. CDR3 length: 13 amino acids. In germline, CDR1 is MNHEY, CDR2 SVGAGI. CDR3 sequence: CASSYGPSYEQYV. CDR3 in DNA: TGTGCCAGCAGTTACGGACCCTCCTACGAGCAGTACGTC.

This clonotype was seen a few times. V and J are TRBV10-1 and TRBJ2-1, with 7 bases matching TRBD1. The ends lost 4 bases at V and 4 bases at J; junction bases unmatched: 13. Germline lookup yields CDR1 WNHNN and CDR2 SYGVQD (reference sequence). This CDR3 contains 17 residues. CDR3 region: CASSGTNRGRAYNEQFF. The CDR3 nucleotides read TGCGCCAGCAGTGGAACGAACAGGGGCCGGGCTTACAATGAGCAGTTCTTC.

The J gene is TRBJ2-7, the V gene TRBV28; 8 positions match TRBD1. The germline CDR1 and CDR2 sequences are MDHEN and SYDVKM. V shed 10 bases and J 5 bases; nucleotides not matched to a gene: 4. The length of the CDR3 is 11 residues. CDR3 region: CATRTGHEQYV. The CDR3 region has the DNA TGTGCCACCCGGACAGGGCACGAGCAGTACGTC.

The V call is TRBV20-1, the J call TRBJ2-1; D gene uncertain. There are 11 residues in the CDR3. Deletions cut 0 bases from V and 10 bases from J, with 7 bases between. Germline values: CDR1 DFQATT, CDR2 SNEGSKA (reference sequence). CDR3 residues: CSAREGWEQFF. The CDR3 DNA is TGCAGTGCTAGAGAGGGTTGGGAGCAGTTCTTC.

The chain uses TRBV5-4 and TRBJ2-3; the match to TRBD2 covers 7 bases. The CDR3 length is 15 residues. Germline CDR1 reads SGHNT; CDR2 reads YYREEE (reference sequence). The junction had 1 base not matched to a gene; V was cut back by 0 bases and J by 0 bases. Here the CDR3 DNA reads TGTGCCAGCAGCTTGGAAGCGGGGAGCACAGATACGCAGTATTTT. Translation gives CASSLEAGSTDTQYF.

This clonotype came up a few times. This chain's CDR3 is CASSPYTGAGELFF. In nucleotides, the CDR3 is TGCGCCAGCAGCCCGTACACAGGGGCCGGGGAGCTGTTTTTT. The chain employs TRBV5-1 and TRBJ2-2; 7 nucleotides agree with TRBD1. Germline V gene sequence: CDR1 SGHRS, CDR2 YFSETQ. The junction had 6 bases not matched to a gene; V was cut back by 4 bases and J by 6 bases. There are 14 residues in the CDR3.

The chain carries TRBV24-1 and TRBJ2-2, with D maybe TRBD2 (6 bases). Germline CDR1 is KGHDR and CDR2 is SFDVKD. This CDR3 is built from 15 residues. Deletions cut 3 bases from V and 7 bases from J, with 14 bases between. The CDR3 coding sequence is TGTGCCACCAGTGATGGGGACTTCATGGGCGGGGAGCTGTTTTTT. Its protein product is CATSDGDFMGGELFF.

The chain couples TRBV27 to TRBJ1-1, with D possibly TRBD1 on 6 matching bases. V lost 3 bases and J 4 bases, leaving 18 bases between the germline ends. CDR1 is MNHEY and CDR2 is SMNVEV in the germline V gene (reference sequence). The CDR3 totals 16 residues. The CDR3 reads CASSFRWGASGTEAFF. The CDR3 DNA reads TGTGCCAGCAGTTTTCGCTGGGGGGCGTCGGGCACTGAAGCTTTCTTT.

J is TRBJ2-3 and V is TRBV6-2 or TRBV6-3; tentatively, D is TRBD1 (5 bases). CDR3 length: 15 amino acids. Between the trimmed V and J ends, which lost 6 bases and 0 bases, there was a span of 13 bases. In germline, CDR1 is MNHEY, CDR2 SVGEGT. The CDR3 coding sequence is TGTGCCAGCAGCCGACAGCAACCTAGCACAGATACGCAGTATTTT. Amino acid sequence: CASSRQQPSTDTQYF.

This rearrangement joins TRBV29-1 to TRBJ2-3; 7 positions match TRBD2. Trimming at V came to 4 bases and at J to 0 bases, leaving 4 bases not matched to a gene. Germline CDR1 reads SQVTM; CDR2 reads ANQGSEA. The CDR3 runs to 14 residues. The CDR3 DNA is TGCAGCGTTGCCCCGGGACTAAGCACAGATACGCAGTATTTT. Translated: CSVAPGLSTDTQYF.

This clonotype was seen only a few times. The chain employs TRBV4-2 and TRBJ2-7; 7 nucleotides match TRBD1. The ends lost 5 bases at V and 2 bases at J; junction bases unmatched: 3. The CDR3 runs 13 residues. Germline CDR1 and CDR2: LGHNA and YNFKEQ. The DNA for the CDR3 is TGTGCCAGCAGCGGGGACAGTACCTACGAGCAGTACTTC. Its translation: CASSGDSTYEQYF.

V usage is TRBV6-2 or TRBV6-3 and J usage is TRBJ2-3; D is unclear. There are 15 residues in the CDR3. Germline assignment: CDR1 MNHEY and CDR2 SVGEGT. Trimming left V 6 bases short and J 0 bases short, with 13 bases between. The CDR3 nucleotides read TGTGCCAGCAGAGCCCTAGAGCTTAGCACAGATACGCAGTATTTT. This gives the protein CASRALELSTDTQYF.

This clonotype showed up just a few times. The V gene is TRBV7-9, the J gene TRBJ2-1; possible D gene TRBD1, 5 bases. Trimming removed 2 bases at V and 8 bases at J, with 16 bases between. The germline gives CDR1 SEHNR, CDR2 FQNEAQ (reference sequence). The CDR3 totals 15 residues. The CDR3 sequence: CASSLYHARVDEQFF. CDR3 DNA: TGTGCCAGCAGCTTATATCACGCCAGGGTGGATGAGCAGTTCTTC.

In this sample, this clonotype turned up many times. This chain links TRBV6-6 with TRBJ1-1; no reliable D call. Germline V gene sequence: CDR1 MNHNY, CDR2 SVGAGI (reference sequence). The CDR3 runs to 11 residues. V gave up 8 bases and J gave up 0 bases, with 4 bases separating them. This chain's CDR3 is CASRMNTEAFF. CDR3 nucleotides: TGTGCCAGCCGTATGAACACTGAAGCTTTCTTT.

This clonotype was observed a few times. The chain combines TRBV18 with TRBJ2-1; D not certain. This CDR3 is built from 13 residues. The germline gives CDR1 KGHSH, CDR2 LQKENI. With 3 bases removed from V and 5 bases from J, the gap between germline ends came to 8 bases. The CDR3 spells CASSPIGDNEQFF. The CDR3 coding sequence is TGTGCCAGCTCACCTATCGGAGACAATGAGCAGTTCTTC.

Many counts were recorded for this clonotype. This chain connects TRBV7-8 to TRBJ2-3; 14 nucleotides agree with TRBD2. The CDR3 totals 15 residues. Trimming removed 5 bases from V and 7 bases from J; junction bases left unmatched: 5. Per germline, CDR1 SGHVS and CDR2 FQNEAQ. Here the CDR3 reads CASSPGTSGGNTQYF. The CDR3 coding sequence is TGTGCCAGCAGCCCTGGGACTAGCGGGGGAAATACGCAGTATTTT.

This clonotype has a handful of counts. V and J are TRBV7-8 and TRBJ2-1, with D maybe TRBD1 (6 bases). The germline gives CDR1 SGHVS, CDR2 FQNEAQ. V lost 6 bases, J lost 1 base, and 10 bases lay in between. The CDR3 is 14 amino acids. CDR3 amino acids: CASRLGASYNEQFF. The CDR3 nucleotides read TGTGCCAGCAGATTGGGGGCATCCTACAATGAGCAGTTCTTC.

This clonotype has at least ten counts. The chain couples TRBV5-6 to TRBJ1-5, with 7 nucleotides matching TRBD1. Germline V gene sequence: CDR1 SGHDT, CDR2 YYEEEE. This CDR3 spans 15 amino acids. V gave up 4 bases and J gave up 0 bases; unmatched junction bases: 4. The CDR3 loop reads CASSMGQISNQPQHF. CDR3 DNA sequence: TGTGCCAGCAGCATGGGACAGATTAGCAATCAGCCCCAGCATTTT.

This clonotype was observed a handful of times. The CDR3 DNA sequence: TGTGCCAGCAGTCCCGACTACGAAGAGACCCAGTACTTC. Protein sequence: CASSPDYEETQYF. The chain has TRBV12-3 or TRBV12-4 and TRBJ2-5; weak D call: TRBD2 (5 bases). V shed 5 bases and J shed 3 bases, with 10 bases lying between them. The CDR3 covers 13 residues.

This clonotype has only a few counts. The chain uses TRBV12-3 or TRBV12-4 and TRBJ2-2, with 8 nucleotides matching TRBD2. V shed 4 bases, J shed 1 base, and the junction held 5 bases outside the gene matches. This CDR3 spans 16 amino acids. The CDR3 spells CASSWASGGNTGELFF. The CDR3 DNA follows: TGTGCCAGCAGTTGGGCCAGCGGGGGGAACACCGGGGAGCTGTTTTTT.

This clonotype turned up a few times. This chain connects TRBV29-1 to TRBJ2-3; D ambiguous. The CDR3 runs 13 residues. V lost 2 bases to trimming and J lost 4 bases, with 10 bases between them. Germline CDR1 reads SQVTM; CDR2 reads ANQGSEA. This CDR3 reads CSVESDWADTQYF. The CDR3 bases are TGCAGCGTTGAAAGTGACTGGGCAGATACGCAGTATTTT.

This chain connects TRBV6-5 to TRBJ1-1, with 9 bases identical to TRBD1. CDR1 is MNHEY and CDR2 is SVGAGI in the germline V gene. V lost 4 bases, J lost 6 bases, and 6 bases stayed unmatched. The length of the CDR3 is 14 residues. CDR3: CASSSDRGFPEAFF. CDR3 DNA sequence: TGTGCCAGCAGTTCTGACAGGGGGTTTCCTGAAGCTTTCTTT.

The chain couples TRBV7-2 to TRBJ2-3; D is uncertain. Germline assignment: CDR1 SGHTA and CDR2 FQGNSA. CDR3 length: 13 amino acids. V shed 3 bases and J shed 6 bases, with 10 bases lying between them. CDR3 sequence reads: CASSFGDSDTQYF. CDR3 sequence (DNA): TGTGCCAGCAGCTTCGGCGATTCGGATACGCAGTATTTT.